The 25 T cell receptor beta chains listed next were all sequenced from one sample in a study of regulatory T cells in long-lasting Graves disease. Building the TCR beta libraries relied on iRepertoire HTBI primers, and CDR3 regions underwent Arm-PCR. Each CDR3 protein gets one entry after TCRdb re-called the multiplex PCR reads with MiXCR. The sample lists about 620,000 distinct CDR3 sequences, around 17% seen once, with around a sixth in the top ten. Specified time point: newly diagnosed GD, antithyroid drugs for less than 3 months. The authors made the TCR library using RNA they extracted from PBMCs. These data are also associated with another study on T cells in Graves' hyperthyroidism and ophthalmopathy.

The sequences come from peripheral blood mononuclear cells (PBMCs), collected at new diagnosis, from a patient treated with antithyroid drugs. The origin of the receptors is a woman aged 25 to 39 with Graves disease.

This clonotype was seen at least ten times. CDR3 sequence: CASSLIGQPQHF. The CDR3 coding sequence is TGTGCCAGCAGTTTGATAGGTCAGCCCCAGCATTTT. The chain couples TRBV28 to TRBJ1-5; D ambiguous. The germline CDR1 and CDR2 sequences are MDHEN and SYDVKM. The CDR3 consists of 12 residues. V was cut by 3 bases and J by 6 bases, with 6 bases left in between.

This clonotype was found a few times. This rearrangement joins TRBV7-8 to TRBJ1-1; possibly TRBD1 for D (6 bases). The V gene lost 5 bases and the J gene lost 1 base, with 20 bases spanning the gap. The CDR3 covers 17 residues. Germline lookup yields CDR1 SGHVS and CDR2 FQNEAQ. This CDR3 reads CASSQRTGKKGNTEAFF. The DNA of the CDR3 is TGTGCCAGCAGCCAAAGAACAGGGAAAAAAGGGAACACTGAAGCTTTCTTT.

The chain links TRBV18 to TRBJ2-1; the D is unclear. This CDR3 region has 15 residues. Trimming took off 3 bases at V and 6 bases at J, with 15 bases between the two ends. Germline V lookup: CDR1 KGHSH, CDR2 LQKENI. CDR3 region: CASSPPGGGLNEQFF. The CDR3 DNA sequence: TGTGCCAGCTCACCCCCCGGTGGTGGTCTCAATGAGCAGTTCTTC. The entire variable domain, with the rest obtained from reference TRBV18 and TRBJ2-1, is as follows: NAGVMQNPRHLVRRRGQEARLRCSPMKGHSHVYWYRQLPEEGLKFMVYLQKENIIDESGMPKERFSAEFPKEGPSILRIQQVVRGDSAAYFCASSPPGGGLNEQFFGPGTRLTVL.

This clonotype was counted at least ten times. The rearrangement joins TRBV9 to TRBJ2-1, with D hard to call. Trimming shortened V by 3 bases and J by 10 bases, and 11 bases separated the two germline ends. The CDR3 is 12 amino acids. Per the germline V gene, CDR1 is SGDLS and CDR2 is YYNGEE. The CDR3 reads CASSGLREEQFF. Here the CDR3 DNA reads TGTGCCAGCAGCGGCCTCAGAGAAGAGCAGTTCTTC.

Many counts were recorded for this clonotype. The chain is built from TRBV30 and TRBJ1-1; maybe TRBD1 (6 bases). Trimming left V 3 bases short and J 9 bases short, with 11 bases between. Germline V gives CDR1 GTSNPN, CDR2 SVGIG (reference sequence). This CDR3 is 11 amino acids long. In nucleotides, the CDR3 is TGTGCCTGGAGAGGGGGTTGGAAAGCTTTCTTT. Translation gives CAWRGGWKAFF.

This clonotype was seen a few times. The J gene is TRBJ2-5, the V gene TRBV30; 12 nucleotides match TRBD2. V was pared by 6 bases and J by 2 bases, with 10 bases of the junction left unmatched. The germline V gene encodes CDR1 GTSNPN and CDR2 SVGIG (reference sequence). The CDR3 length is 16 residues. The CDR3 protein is CACYTTSGRSQETQYF. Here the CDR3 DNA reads TGTGCCTGCTATACAACTAGCGGGAGGAGTCAAGAGACCCAGTACTTC. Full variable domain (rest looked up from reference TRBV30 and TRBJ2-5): SQTIHQWPATLVQPVGSPLSLECTVEGTSNPNLYWYRQAAGRGLQLLFYSVGIGQISSEVPQNLSASRPQDRQFILSSKKLLLSDSGFYLCACYTTSGRSQETQYFGPGTRLLVL.

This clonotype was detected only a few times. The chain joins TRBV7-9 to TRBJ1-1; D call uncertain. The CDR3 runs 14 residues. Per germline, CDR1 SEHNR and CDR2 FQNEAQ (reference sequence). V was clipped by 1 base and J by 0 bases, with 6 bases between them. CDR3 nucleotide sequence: TGTGCCAGCAGCTTAGAGTGGATGAACACTGAAGCTTTCTTT. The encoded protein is CASSLEWMNTEAFF.

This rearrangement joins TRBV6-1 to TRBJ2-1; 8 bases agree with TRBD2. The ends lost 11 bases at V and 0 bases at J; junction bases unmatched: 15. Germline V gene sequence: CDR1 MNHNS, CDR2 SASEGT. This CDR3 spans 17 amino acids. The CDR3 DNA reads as TGTGCCGCGGGGGGTGGACTAGCCGATAGCTCCTACAATGAGCAGTTCTTC. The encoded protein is CAAGGGLADSSYNEQFF.

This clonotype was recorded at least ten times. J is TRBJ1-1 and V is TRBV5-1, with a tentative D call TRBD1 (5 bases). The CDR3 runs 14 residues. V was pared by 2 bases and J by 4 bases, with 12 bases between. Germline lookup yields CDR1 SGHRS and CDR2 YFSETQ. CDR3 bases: TGCGCCAGCAGCTTACGGGACCTTGGCACTGAAGCTTTCTTT. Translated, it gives CASSLRDLGTEAFF.

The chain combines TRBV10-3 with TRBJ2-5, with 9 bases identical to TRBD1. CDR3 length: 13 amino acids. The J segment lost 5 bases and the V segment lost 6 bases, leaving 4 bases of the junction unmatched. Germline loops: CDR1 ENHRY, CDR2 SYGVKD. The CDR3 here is CAIRQGAKETQYF. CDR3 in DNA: TGTGCCATCAGACAGGGGGCGAAGGAGACCCAGTACTTC.

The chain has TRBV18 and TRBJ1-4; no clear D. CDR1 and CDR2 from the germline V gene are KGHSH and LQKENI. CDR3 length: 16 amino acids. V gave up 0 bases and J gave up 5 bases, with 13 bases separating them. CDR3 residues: CASSPPSINQNEKLFF. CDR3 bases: TGTGCCAGCTCACCACCGTCCATTAACCAAAATGAAAAACTGTTTTTT.

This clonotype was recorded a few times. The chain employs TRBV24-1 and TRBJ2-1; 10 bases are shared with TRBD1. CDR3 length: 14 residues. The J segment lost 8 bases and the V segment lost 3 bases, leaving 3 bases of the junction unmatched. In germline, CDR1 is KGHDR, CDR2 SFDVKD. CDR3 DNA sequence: TGTGCCACCAGTGATACCGGACAGGGGGATGAGCAGTTCTTC. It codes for CATSDTGQGDEQFF.

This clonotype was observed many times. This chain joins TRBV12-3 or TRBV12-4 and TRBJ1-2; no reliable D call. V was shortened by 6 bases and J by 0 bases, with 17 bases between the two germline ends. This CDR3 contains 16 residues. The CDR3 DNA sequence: TGTGCCAGCAGCGAATATGGGGTCCATACTAACTATGGCTACACCTTC. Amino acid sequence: CASSEYGVHTNYGYTF.

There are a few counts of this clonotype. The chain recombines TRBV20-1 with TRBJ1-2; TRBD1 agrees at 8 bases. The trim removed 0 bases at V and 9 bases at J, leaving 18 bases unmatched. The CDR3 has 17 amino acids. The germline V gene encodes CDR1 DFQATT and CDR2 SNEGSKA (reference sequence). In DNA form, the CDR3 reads TGCAGTGCTAGAGATGCGGGACAGGTATTAGGGGGTCAACGCTACACCTTC. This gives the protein CSARDAGQVLGGQRYTF.

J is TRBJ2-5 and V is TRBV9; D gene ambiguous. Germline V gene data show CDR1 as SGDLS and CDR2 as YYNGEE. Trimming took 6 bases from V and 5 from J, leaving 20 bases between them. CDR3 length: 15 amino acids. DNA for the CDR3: TGTGCCAGCACCTACCGTAATAGTGCAATGGAGACCCAGTACTTC. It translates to CASTYRNSAMETQYF.

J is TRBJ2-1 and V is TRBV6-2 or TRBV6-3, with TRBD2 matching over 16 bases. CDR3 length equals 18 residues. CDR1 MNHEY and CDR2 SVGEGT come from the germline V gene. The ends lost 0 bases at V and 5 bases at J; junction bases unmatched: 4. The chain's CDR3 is CASSYSGTSGRVDNEQFF. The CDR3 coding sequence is TGTGCCAGCAGTTACTCGGGGACTAGCGGGAGGGTCGACAATGAGCAGTTCTTC.

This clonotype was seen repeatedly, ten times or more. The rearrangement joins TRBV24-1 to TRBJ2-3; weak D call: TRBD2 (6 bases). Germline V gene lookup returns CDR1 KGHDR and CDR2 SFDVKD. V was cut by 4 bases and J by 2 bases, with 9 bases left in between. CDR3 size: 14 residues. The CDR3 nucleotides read TGTGCCACCAGTGAACGGGACTCCACAGATACGCAGTATTTT. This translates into CATSERDSTDTQYF.

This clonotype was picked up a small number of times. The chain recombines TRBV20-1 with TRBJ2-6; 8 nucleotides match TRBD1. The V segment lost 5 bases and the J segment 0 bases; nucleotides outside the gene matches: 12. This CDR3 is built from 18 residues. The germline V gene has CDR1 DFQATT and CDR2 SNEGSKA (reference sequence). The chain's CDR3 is CSAPGRDRRNSGANVLTF. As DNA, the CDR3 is TGCAGTGCTCCTGGAAGGGACAGGAGGAACTCTGGGGCCAACGTCCTGACTTTC.

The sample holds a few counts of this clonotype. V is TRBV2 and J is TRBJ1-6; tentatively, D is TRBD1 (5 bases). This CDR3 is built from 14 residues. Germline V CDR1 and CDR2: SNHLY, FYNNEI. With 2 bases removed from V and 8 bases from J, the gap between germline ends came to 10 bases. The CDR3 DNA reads TGTGCCAGCAGTGAATTGGGGCGGGATTCACCCCTCCACTTT. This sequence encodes CASSELGRDSPLHF.

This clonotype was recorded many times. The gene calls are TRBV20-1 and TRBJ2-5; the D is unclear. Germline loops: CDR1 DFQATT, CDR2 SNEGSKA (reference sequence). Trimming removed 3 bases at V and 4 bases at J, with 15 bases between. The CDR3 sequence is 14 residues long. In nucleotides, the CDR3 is TGCAGTGCTAGTACCGGGTATCGTCTAGAGACCCAGTACTTC. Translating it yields CSASTGYRLETQYF.

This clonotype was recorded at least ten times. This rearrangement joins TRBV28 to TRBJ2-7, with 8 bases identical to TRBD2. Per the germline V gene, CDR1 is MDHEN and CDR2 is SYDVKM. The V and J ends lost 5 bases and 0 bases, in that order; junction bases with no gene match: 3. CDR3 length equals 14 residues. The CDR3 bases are TGTGCCAGCAGTCCCGGGACTAGCTCCTACGAGCAGTACTTC. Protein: CASSPGTSSYEQYF.

The CDR3 region is CAWSISRGRAYGYTF. For the CDR3, the DNA is TGTGCCTGGAGTATCTCAAGGGGCAGGGCCTATGGCTACACCTTC. The V call is TRBV30, the J call TRBJ1-2, with D possibly matching TRBD1 (5 bases). The CDR3 sequence is 15 residues long. Germline V gene data show CDR1 as GTSNPN and CDR2 as SVGIG (reference sequence). The germline V and J ends were trimmed by 2 bases and 4 bases, with 17 bases remaining between them.

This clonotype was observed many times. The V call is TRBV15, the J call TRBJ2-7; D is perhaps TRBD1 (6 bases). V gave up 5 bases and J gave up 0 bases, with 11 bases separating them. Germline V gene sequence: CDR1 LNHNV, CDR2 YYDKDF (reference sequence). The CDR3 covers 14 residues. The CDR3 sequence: CATSFGQFSYEQYF. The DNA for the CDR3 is TGTGCCACCAGCTTTGGACAGTTCTCCTACGAGCAGTACTTC.

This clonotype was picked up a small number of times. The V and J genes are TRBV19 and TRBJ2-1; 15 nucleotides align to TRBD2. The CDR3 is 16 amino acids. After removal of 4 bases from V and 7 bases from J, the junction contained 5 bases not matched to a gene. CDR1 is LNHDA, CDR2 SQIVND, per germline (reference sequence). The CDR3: CASSRAGTSGGNEQFF. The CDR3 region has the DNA TGTGCCAGTAGTAGGGCCGGGACTAGCGGGGGGAATGAGCAGTTCTTC.

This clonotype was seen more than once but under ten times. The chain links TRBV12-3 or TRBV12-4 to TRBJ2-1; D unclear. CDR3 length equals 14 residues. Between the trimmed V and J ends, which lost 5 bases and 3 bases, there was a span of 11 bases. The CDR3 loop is CASSPRQVYNEQFF. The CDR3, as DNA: TGTGCCAGCAGTCCCCGCCAGGTCTACAATGAGCAGTTCTTC.